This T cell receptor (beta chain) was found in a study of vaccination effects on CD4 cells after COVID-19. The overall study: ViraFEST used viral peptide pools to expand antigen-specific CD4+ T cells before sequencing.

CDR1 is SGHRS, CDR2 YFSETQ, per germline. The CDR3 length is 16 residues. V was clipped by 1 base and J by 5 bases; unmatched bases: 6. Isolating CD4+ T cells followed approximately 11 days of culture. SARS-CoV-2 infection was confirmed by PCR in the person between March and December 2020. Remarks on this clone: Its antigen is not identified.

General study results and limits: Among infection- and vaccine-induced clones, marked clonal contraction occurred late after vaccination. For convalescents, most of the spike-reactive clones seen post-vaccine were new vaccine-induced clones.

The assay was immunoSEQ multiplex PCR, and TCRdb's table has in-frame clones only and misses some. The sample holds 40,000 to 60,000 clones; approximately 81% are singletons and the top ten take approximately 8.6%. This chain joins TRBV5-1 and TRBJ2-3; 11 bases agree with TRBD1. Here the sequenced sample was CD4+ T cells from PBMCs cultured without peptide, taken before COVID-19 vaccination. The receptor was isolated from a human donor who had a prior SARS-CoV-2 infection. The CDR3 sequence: CASSLWTGGLGDTQYF. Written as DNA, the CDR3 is TGCGCCAGCAGCTTGTGGACAGGGGGCTTAGGAGATACGCAGTATTTT.